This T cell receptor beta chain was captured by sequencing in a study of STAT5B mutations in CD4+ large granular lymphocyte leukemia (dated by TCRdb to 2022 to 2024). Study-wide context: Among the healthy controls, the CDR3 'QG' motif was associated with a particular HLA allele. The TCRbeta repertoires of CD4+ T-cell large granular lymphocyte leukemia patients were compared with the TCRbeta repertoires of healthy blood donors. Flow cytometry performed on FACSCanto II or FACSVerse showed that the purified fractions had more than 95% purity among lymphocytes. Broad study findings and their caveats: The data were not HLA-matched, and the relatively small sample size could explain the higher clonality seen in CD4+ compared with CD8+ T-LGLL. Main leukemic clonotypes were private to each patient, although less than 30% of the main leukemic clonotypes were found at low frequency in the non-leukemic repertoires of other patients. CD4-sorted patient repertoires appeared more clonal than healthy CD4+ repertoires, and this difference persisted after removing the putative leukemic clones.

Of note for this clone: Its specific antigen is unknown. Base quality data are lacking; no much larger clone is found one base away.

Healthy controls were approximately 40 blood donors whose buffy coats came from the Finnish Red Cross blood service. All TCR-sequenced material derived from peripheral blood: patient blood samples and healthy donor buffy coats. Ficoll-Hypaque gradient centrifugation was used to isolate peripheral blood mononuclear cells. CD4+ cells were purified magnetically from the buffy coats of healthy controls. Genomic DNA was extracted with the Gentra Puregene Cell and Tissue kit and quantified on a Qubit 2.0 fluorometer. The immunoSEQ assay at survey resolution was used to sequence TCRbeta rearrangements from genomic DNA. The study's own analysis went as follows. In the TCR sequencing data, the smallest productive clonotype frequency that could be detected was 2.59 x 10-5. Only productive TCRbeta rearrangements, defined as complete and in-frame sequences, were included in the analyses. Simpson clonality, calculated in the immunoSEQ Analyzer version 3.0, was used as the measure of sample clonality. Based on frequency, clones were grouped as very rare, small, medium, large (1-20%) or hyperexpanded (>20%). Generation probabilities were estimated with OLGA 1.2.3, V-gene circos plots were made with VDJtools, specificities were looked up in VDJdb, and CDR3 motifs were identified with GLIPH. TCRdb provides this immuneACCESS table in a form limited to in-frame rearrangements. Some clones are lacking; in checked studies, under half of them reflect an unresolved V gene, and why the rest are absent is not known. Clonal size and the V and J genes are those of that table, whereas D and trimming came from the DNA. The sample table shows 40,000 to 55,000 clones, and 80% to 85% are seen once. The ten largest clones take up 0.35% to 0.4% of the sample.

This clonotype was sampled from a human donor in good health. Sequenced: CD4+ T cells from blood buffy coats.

The CDR3: CASGGFVNTIYF. The nucleotides read TGTGCCAGTGGCGGTTTTGTTAACACCATATATTTT. The V and J segments used are TRBV19 and TRBJ1-3, with no confident D gene call. The trim is 8 bases for V and 7 bases for J, with a gap of 12 bases between the germline ends. Reading the germline V gene (reference sequence) gives CDR1 LNHDA and CDR2 SQIVND. The CDR3 starts with the cysteine, ends with the phenylalanine, and has 12 residues. Only CDR3 DNA is held: 36 bases, read in frame from base 1. When the CDR3 is completed using the reference TRBV19 and TRBJ1-3 genes on either side, the full variable domain is DGGITQSPKYLFRKEGQNVTLSCEQNLNHDAMYWYRQDPGQGLRLIYYSQIVNDFQKGDIAEGYSVSREKKESFPLTVTSAQKNPTAFYLCASGGFVNTIYFGEGSWLTVV.